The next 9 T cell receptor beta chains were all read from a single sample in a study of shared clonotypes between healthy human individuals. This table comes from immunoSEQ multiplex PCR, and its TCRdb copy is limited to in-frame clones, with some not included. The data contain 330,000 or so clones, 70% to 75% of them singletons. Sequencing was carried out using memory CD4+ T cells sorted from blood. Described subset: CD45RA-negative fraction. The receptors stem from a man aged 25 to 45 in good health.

CDR3 DNA sequence: TGTGCCATCAGTGCCCGCGTTGCCGGGGAGCTGTTTTTT. Translation: CAISARVAGELFF. V is TRBV10-3 and J is TRBJ2-2; D gene ambiguous. Germline lookup yields CDR1 ENHRY and CDR2 SYGVKD. V was shortened by 4 bases and J by 6 bases, with 9 bases between the two germline ends. The CDR3 totals 13 residues.

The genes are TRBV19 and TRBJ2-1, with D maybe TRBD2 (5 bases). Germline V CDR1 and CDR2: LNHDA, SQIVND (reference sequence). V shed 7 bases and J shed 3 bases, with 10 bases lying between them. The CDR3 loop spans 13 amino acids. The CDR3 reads CASNVGNYNEQFF. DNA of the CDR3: TGTGCCAGTAATGTCGGGAACTACAATGAGCAGTTCTTC.

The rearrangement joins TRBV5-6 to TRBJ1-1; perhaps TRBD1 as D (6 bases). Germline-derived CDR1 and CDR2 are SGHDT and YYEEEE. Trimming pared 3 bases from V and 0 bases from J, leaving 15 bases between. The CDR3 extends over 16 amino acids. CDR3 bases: TGTGCCAGCAGCTCGAGGGGGACACCTATGAACACTGAAGCTTTCTTT. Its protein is CASSSRGTPMNTEAFF. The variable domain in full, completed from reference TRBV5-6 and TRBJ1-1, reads DAGVTQSPTHLIKTRGQQVTLRCSPKSGHDTVSWYQQALGQGPQFIFQYYEEEERQRGNFPDRFSGHQFPNYSSELNVNALLLGDSALYLCASSSRGTPMNTEAFFGQGTRLTVV.

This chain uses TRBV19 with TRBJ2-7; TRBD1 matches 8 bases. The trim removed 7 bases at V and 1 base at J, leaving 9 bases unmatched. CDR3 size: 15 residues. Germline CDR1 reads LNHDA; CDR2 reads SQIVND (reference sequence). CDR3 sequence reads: CASTPGTGLSYEQYF. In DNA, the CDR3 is TGTGCCAGTACCCCAGGGACAGGACTTTCCTACGAGCAGTACTTC.

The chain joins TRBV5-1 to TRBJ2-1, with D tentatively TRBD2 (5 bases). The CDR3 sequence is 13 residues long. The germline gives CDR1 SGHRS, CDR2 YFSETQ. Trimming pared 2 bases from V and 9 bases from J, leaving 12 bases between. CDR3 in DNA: TGCGCCAGCAGCTTACCAGAACTAGGTGAGCAGTTCTTC. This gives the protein CASSLPELGEQFF.

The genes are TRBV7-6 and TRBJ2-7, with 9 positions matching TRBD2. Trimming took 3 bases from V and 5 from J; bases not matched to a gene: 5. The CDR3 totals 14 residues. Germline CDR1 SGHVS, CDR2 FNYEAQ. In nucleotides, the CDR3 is TGTGCCAGCAGCTTGGGACTAGCCCGCGACGAGCAGTACTTC. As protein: CASSLGLARDEQYF.

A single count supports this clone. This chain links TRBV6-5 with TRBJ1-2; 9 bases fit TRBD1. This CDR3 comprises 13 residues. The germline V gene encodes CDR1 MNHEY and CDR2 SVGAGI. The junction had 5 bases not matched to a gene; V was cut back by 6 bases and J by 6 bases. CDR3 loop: CASRGQGGDGYTF. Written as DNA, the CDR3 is TGTGCCAGCAGGGGACAGGGAGGAGATGGCTACACCTTC.

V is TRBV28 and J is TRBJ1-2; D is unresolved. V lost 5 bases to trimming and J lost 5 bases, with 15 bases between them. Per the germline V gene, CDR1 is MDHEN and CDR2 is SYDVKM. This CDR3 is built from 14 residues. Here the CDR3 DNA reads TGTGCCAGCAGTCCCCCGGACGGATGGTATGGCTACACCTTC. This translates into CASSPPDGWYGYTF.

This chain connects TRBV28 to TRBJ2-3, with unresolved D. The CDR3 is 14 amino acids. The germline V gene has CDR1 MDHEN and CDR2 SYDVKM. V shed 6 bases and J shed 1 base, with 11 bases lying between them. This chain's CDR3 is CASRDSLGTDTQYF. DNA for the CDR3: TGTGCCAGCAGAGACTCACTTGGCACAGATACGCAGTATTTT.